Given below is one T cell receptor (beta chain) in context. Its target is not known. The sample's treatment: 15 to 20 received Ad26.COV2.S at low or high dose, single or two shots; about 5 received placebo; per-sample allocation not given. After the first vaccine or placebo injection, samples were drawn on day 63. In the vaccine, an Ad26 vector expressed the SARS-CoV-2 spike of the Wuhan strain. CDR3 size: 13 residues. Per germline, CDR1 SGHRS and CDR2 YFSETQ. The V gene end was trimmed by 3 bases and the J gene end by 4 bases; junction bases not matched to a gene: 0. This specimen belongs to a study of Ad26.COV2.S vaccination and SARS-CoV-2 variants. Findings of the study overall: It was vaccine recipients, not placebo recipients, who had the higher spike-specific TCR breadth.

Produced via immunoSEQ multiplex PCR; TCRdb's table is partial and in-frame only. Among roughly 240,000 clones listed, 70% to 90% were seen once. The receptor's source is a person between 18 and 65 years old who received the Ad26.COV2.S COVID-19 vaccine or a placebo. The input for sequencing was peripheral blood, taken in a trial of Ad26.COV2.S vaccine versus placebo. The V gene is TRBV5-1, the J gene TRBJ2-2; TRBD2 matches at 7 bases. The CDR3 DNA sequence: TGCGCCAGCAGCTGGACTAGCACCGGGGAGCTGTTTTTT. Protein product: CASSWTSTGELFF.